This TCR beta chain was sequenced in a study of CXCR3-negative and CXCR3-positive naive CD8 T cells (dated by TCRdb to the late 2010s). Broadly, across the study: Approximately 140 million TRB reads were obtained in total, roughly 1.5 +/- 0.3 million reads per library. Diversity and physicochemical repertoire analyses covered some eleven donors pooled from two independent experiments. TRBV-TRBJ cluster analysis included naive subsets from 5 donors and memory cells from 3 donors.

What the study reported, not specific to this receptor: Naive CXCR3-negative and CXCR3-positive cells from the same donor showed similar TRBV-TRBJ usage, whereas memory cells showed distinct patterns. Surface CD5, linked to self-reactivity in mice, was comparable between naive subsets; TCR interaction strength was therefore also inferred from TRB CDR3 physicochemical properties. Freshly isolated PBMCs were used for most assays because CXCR3 expression went down partially after cryopreservation. TRB CDR3s from CXCR3-positive naive cells showed higher hydrophobicity (lower Kidera factor 4), lower energy, and higher strength and volume indices than CXCR3-negative naive cells. Repertoire diversity was comparably high in both naive subsets but much lower in memory CD8+ T cells.

The CDR3 numbers 15 residues from cysteine through phenylalanine. The DNA is unrecorded. Looking up the germline V gene yields CDR1 MDHEN and CDR2 SYDVKM. Each CD8+ T cell subset was flow-sorted in triplicate, with some 300,000 cells per subset placed directly into RLT lysis buffer. Naive CD8+ T cells were defined stringently as CD45RO-CCR7+CD27+CD95- to exclude memory contaminants. Using standard density gradient centrifugation, peripheral blood mononuclear cells were isolated from buffy coats. A FACSAria III was used to flow-sort naive CXCR3-negative and CXCR3-positive CD8+ T cells. An RNeasy Mini Kit was used to extract total RNA from the sorted cells. Sequencing relied on a NextSeq 550. The Human TCR Profiling Kit (MiLaboratory) was used to make UMI-labeled 5' RACE TRB cDNA libraries. The full amount of extracted RNA was used for cDNA synthesis, and the full amount of resulting cDNA was used for PCR amplification. Libraries were prepared in parallel with an identical number of PCR cycles. On the study's bioinformatics: With a requirement of at least two reads per UMI, MIGEC and MiXCR extracted about 50,000 +/- 10,000 unique UMI-labeled TRB cDNA molecules per library. On average, each library contained approximately 40,000 +/- 10,000 functional in-frame TRB CDR3 nucleotide clonotypes without stop codons. After downsampling to 5000 UMI-labeled TRB molecules per sample, diversity metrics such as normalized Shannon-Wiener and Chao1 were calculated in VDJtools. VDJtools computed clonotype-size-weighted physicochemical properties of the central five CDR3 residues: interaction energy, strength, volume and Kidera factor 4. The reads, reprocessed by TCRdb, yield one row per CDR3 protein sequence and no DNA. The V and J calls here are based on TCRdb, not the publication. For this sample, the table gives 150,000 to 180,000 distinct CDR3 sequences. The ten largest clones take up nearly 0.5% of the sample.

Note on this clonotype: The target of this receptor is not known.

This receptor chain uses TRBV28 and TRBJ1-5; TCRdb names TRBD1, which stays unverified in the absence of DNA. The clonotype comes from a human donor in good health. Some clones in this sample may be carry-over from other donors' samples. The sequencing input was naive CXCR3+ CD8+ T cells from blood. The cell subset or site label on this specimen signifies: CD45RO-CCR7+CD27+CD95- naive CD8+ T cells expressing CXCR3 (TNR3+). The CDR3 loop reads CASSSDTEGDQPQHF. The reference TRBV28 and TRBJ1-5 proteins fill in what lies around the CDR3, so the full variable domain reads DVKVTQSSRYLVKRTGEKVFLECVQDMDHENMFWYRQDPGLGLRLIYFSYDVKMKEKGDIPEGYSVSREKKERFSLILESASTNQTSMYLCASSSDTEGDQPQHFGDGTRLSIL.